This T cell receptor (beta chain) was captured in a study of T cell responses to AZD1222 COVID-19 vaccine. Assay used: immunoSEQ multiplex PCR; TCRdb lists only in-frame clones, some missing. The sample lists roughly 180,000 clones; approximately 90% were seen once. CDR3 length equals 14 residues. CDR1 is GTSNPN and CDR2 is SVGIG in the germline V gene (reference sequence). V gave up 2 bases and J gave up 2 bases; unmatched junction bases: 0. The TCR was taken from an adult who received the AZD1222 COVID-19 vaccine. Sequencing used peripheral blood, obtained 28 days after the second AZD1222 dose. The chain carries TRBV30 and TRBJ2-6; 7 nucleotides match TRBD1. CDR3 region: CAWSTGAGANVLTF. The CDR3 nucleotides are TGTGCCTGGAGTACAGGGGCTGGGGCCAACGTCCTGACTTTC.